This paragraph covers one TCR beta chain sequence. This table comes from immunoSEQ multiplex PCR, and its TCRdb copy is limited to in-frame clones, with some not included. This table has fewer than 150,000 clones, 91% appearing once. The data were obtained in a study of control samples from healthy donors and cancer patients. Germline CDR1 reads MNHEY; CDR2 reads SMNVEV (reference sequence). V was shortened by 3 bases and J by 3 bases, with 8 bases between the two germline ends. There are 13 residues in the CDR3. The sequenced sample consisted of blood. This sequence originates from a young man in good health. The gene calls are TRBV27 and TRBJ2-5; possible D gene TRBD1, 5 bases. CDR3 DNA: TGTGCCAGCAGTTTTGACAGTGAAGAGACCCAGTACTTC. It codes for CASSFDSEETQYF.